This T cell receptor (beta chain) was documented in a study of T cell clonotyping in hematopoietic cell transplantation. Study in general: Pretransplant recipient samples were taken after cytoreduction.

The study's findings and limits: Recipient TCR diversity dropped after transplant; expanded clonotypes rose from day 30 to 180. Few recipient clonotypes overlapped donors; over 95% were de novo at given depth.

The time point was: recipient sample about 28 days before transplant, after cytoreduction. Note on this clone: Its matching antigen is unknown.

Profiled with immunoSEQ multiplex PCR; TCRdb holds only in-frame clones, not every one. The sample lists tens of thousands of clones, roughly 88% occurring once. V lost 3 bases, J lost 7 bases, and 10 bases lay in between. Germline CDR1 and CDR2: LGHNA and YSLEER. This CDR3 is built from 13 residues. The sequence derives from a woman aged 60-75 years with acute myeloid leukemia. Some clones in this sample may be carry-over from other donors' samples. The rearrangement links TRBV4-3 to TRBJ2-1; a weak D match, TRBD2 (5 bases). The sample in question was peripheral blood mononuclear cells, obtained before stem cell transplant. The CDR3 here is CASSQQTRNEQFF. The CDR3 bases are TGCGCCAGCAGCCAGCAAACTAGGAATGAGCAGTTCTTC.